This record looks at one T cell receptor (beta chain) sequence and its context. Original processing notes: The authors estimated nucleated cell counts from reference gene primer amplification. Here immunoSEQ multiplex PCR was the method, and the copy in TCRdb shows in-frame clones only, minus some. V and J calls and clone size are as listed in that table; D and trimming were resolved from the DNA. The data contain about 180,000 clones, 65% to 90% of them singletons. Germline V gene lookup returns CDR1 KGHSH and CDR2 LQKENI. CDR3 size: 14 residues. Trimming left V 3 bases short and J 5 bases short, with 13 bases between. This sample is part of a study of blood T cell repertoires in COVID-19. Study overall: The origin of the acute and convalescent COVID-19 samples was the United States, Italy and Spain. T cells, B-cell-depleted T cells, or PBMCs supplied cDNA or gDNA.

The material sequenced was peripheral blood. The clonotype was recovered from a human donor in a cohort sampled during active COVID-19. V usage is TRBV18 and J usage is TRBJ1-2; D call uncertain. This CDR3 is CASSPAAGTYGYTF. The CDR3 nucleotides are TGTGCCAGCTCACCTGCTGCAGGTACATATGGCTACACCTTC. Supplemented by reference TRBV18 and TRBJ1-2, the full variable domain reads NAGVMQNPRHLVRRRGQEARLRCSPMKGHSHVYWYRQLPEEGLKFMVYLQKENIIDESGMPKERFSAEFPKEGPSILRIQQVVRGDSAAYFCASSPAAGTYGYTFGSGTRLTVV.